This T cell receptor (beta chain) was captured by sequencing in a study of control samples from healthy donors and cancer patients (TCRdb year 2020). Libraries were constructed by the immunoSEQ multiplex PCR assay. The table was pulled from immuneACCESS by TCRdb, which kept in-frame rearrangements only. Such tables lose some clones; where checked, under half of the loss comes from unresolved V genes, and the rest has no known cause. This sample holds around 92,000 clones; roughly four fifths were observed only once. The biggest ten clones account for 2% to 2.5% of the sample. Concerning this clone: Its antigen remains undetermined. Base qualities are missing; no much larger clone stands one base away.

This receptor was obtained from a man in his 60s in good health. Sequencing used blood.

The sequenced DNA: TGTGCCAGCAGCCAATCAGGTAGCCAAGAGACCCAGTACTTC. This sequence encodes CASSQSGSQETQYF. The sequence is built from TRBV3-1 (or the pseudogene TRBV3-2) and TRBJ2-5; no D segment can be confidently identified. The CDR3 numbers 14 residues from cysteine through phenylalanine. Only the CDR3 DNA stays, 42 bases, in frame from base 1. V is pared back by 2 bases and J by 1 base, with 8 bases lying between the germline termini. From the germline V gene (reference sequence), CDR1 is LGHDT and CDR2 is YNNKEL.